The 21 T cell receptor beta chains presented below share a single source sample, sequenced in a study of multiple sclerosis patients with progressive multifocal leukoencephalopathy. Regarding time point: time of PML onset. This table comes from immunoSEQ multiplex PCR, and its TCRdb copy is limited to in-frame clones, with some not included. The sample has roughly 28,000 clones, 75% to 90% seen once; the top ten hold approximately 13%. The sequences come from PBMCs, collected from a patient treated with natalizumab. All receptors derive from a woman aged 25 to 45 with progressive multifocal leukoencephalopathy.

The rearrangement links TRBV27 to TRBJ2-3; 14 bases align to TRBD2. The CDR3 extends over 19 amino acids. Germline CDR1 MNHEY, CDR2 SMNVEV (reference sequence). Trimming at V came to 1 base and at J to 0 bases, leaving 6 bases not matched to a gene. The CDR3 DNA follows: TGTGCCAGCAGTTTATGGAGACTAGCGGGAGGGCGGAGCACAGATACGCAGTATTTT. This translates into CASSLWRLAGGRSTDTQYF.

The rearrangement links TRBV5-1 to TRBJ2-5, with D possibly being TRBD2 (5 bases). The V gene lost 0 bases and the J gene lost 1 base, with 7 bases spanning the gap. Per germline, CDR1 SGHRS and CDR2 YFSETQ. This CDR3 comprises 14 residues. CDR3 sequence reads: CASSLAGLQETQYF. The CDR3 DNA reads as TGCGCCAGCAGCTTGGCAGGACTCCAAGAGACCCAGTACTTC.

V and J are TRBV18 and TRBJ2-7; 12 nucleotides line up with TRBD1. The CDR3 is 14 residues long. Trimming cost V 4 bases and J 5 bases; bases outside gene matches: 3. Per germline, CDR1 KGHSH and CDR2 LQKENI. This CDR3 reads CASSRDRGQNEQYF. The CDR3 bases are TGTGCCAGCTCACGGGACAGGGGGCAAAACGAGCAGTACTTC. The full variable domain, in which reference TRBV18 and TRBJ2-7 provide the parts outside the CDR3, is NAGVMQNPRHLVRRRGQEARLRCSPMKGHSHVYWYRQLPEEGLKFMVYLQKENIIDESGMPKERFSAEFPKEGPSILRIQQVVRGDSAAYFCASSRDRGQNEQYFGPGTRLTVT.

The CDR3 is CASSLGGVATGETQYF. CDR3 in DNA: TGTGCCAGCAGCTTAGGAGGCGTGGCCACCGGAGAGACCCAGTACTTC. V gene TRBV7-8 combines with J gene TRBJ2-5; D remains ambiguous. The germline V gene encodes CDR1 SGHVS and CDR2 FQNEAQ. CDR3 size: 16 residues. Between the trimmed V and J ends, which lost 1 base and 4 bases, there was a span of 16 bases.

CDR3 in amino acids: CASSREGKGAGELFF. The CDR3 DNA reads TGTGCCAGCAGCCGAGAAGGGAAAGGGGCCGGGGAGCTGTTTTTT. The chain uses TRBV2 and TRBJ2-2; D may be TRBD1 (5 bases). Germline lookup yields CDR1 SNHLY and CDR2 FYNNEI. V was trimmed by 6 bases and J by 6 bases, leaving 17 bases between them. CDR3 size: 15 residues. The full variable domain, completed using reference TRBV2 and TRBJ2-2, is EPEVTQTPSHQVTQMGQEVILRCVPISNHLYFYWYRQILGQKVEFLVSFYNNEISEKSEIFDDQFSVERPDGSNFTLKIRSTKLEDSAMYFCASSREGKGAGELFFGEGSRLTVL.

This sequence joins TRBV6-1 and TRBJ1-1; tentative D call: TRBD1 (6 bases). The germline V gene has CDR1 MNHNS and CDR2 SASEGT. V was pared by 10 bases and J by 5 bases, with 17 bases between. This CDR3 comprises 13 residues. The DNA for the CDR3 is TGTGCCACAAACAGGGCCCTTATGACTGAAGCTTTCTTT. This translates into CATNRALMTEAFF.

The chain carries TRBV18 and TRBJ1-4; TRBD1 agrees at 7 bases. The CDR3 contains 13 residues. The trim removed 6 bases at V and 7 bases at J, leaving 5 bases unmatched. Germline assignment: CDR1 KGHSH and CDR2 LQKENI. The CDR3 reads CASSRQGGEKLFF. CDR3 in DNA: TGTGCCAGCTCCAGACAGGGCGGTGAAAAACTGTTTTTT. Full variable domain (outside the CDR3, taken from reference TRBV18 and TRBJ1-4): NAGVMQNPRHLVRRRGQEARLRCSPMKGHSHVYWYRQLPEEGLKFMVYLQKENIIDESGMPKERFSAEFPKEGPSILRIQQVVRGDSAAYFCASSRQGGEKLFFGSGTQLSVL.

The rearrangement links TRBV5-4 to TRBJ2-2; 8 bases agree with TRBD2. The germline V gene encodes CDR1 SGHNT and CDR2 YYREEE (reference sequence). With V trimmed by 1 base and J by 5 bases, 4 bases remained unmatched. The CDR3 totals 15 residues. The chain's CDR3 is CASSLKRESTGELFF. The DNA for the CDR3 is TGTGCCAGCAGCTTGAAGCGGGAGTCGACCGGGGAGCTGTTTTTT.

Remarks on this clone: The sample holds other DNA sequences that translate to the same CDR3. J is TRBJ2-7 and V is TRBV12-5; 13 bases align to TRBD2. Germline lookup yields CDR1 LGHNT and CDR2 FRNRAP. The junction had 4 bases not matched to a gene; V was cut back by 0 bases and J by 2 bases. CDR3 length: 17 amino acids. CDR3 in amino acids: CASGLVTSGRAPYEQYF. The CDR3 DNA reads TGTGCTAGTGGTTTGGTAACTAGCGGGAGGGCCCCCTACGAGCAGTACTTC. The full variable domain, with the rest looked up from reference TRBV12-5 and TRBJ2-7, is DARVTQTPRHKVTEMGQEVTMRCQPILGHNTVFWYRQTMMQGLELLAYFRNRAPLDDSGMPKDRFSAEMPDATLATLKIQPSEPRDSAVYFCASGLVTSGRAPYEQYFGPGTRLTVT.

J is TRBJ2-1 and V is TRBV29-1; no reliable D call. The V end lost 2 bases, the J end lost 0 bases, and 11 bases lay between the germline ends. The CDR3 spans 15 residues. Germline V CDR1 and CDR2: SQVTM, ANQGSEA. CDR3 sequence (DNA): TGCAGCGTTGAAAAGGTAATAAGCTCCTACAATGAGCAGTTCTTC. It encodes CSVEKVISSYNEQFF.

This clone was seen more than once but under ten times. This sequence joins TRBV19 and TRBJ1-1, with D possibly matching TRBD1 (5 bases). Germline V gene data show CDR1 as LNHDA and CDR2 as SQIVND (reference sequence). V gave up 8 bases and J gave up 3 bases, with 16 bases separating them. The CDR3 contains 14 residues. The CDR3 spells CASAGGAWDTEAFF. CDR3 nucleotide sequence: TGTGCCAGTGCTGGCGGGGCCTGGGACACTGAAGCTTTCTTT.

The V gene is TRBV30, the J gene TRBJ2-2; D unclear. CDR1 GTSNPN and CDR2 SVGIG come from the germline V gene (reference sequence). The CDR3 loop spans 14 amino acids. The V and J ends lost 0 bases and 5 bases respectively, with 10 bases between them. CDR3 sequence (DNA): TGTGCCTGGAGTGTACTGGCCAGGACCGGGGAGCTGTTTTTT. Encoded protein: CAWSVLARTGELFF.

The chain joins TRBV10-3 to TRBJ2-5; the match to TRBD1 covers 8 bases. The CDR3 loop spans 13 amino acids. The V and J ends lost 10 bases and 4 bases, in that order; junction bases with no gene match: 8. Germline V lookup: CDR1 ENHRY, CDR2 SYGVKD. The CDR3 DNA sequence: TGTGCCACCTCGGGACAGGTGGTAGAGACCCAGTACTTC. It translates to CATSGQVVETQYF.

The chain joins TRBV6-6 to TRBJ2-5, with no clear D. The DNA end is more similar to TRBJ2-7, so the J call may be wrong. Germline CDR1 and CDR2: MNHNY and SVGAGI (reference sequence). The CDR3 is made up of 13 amino acids. CDR3 in amino acids: CASRLGTYYEQYF. DNA for the CDR3: TGTGCCAGCAGATTAGGTACCTACTACGAGCAGTACTTC.

The chain recombines TRBV5-6 with TRBJ2-1, with a possible D match to TRBD2 (6 bases). Trimming stripped 0 bases from V and 3 bases from J, with 10 bases between. The CDR3 is 15 amino acids. Looked up from germline, CDR1 is SGHDT and CDR2 is YYEEEE. CDR3 sequence reads: CASSLDGGNYNEQFF. CDR3 DNA: TGTGCCAGCAGCTTGGATGGGGGGAACTACAATGAGCAGTTCTTC.

The V gene is TRBV10-3, the J gene TRBJ1-6; 7 bases line up with TRBD1. There are 16 residues in the CDR3. Germline lookup yields CDR1 ENHRY and CDR2 SYGVKD. The ends lost 0 bases at V and 13 bases at J; junction bases unmatched: 12. DNA of the CDR3: TGTGCCATCAGTGAGTCTAACCGGGACAGTCAGGGTCCCCTCCACTTT. It codes for CAISESNRDSQGPLHF.

This chain connects TRBV6-5 to TRBJ2-5; TRBD1 aligns across 7 bases. The J call may be in error: the DNA end matches TRBJ2-7 better. This CDR3 is 16 amino acids long. Germline V gives CDR1 MNHEY, CDR2 SVGAGI. CDR3 region: CASSYAGGWDSYEQYF. The CDR3 nucleotides read TGTGCCAGCAGTTACGCGGGTGGTTGGGACAGCTACGAGCAGTACTTC.

The V call is TRBV9, the J call TRBJ2-3; no definite D call. V shed 4 bases and J shed 2 bases, with 5 bases lying between them. CDR3 length: 12 residues. The germline CDR1 and CDR2 sequences are SGDLS and YYNGEE. This chain's CDR3 is CASSPNTDTQYF. The DNA for the CDR3 is TGTGCCAGCAGCCCGAACACAGATACGCAGTATTTT.

The chain employs TRBV5-6 and TRBJ2-7; D is uncertain. CDR3 length: 11 amino acids. Germline V gives CDR1 SGHDT, CDR2 YYEEEE. Trimming took off 4 bases at V and 2 bases at J, with 4 bases between the two ends. CDR3 coding DNA: TGTGCCAGCAGCAGCGCCTACGAGCAGTACTTC. Amino acid sequence: CASSSAYEQYF.

The chain carries TRBV19 and TRBJ2-6, with no clear D. The V end lost 7 bases, the J end lost 4 bases, and 11 bases lay between the germline ends. This CDR3 has 14 amino acids. The germline V gene encodes CDR1 LNHDA and CDR2 SQIVND (reference sequence). DNA for the CDR3: TGTGCCAGTAAGGTAGAGGCCGGGGCCAACGTCCTGACTTTC. Its protein product is CASKVEAGANVLTF. The full variable domain, its missing parts supplied by reference TRBV19 and TRBJ2-6, is DGGITQSPKYLFRKEGQNVTLSCEQNLNHDAMYWYRQDPGQGLRLIYYSQIVNDFQKGDIAEGYSVSREKKESFPLTVTSAQKNPTAFYLCASKVEAGANVLTFGAGSRLTVL.

The chain carries TRBV5-8 and TRBJ1-2, with TRBD1 identical over 7 bases. CDR1 is SGHTS and CDR2 is YDEGEE in the germline V gene. The V and J ends lost 6 bases and 5 bases, in that order; junction bases with no gene match: 10. The CDR3 extends over 14 amino acids. The CDR3 coding sequence is TGTGCCAGCAACCCTGGACAGGTGGGGTATGGCTACACCTTC. Translation: CASNPGQVGYGYTF.